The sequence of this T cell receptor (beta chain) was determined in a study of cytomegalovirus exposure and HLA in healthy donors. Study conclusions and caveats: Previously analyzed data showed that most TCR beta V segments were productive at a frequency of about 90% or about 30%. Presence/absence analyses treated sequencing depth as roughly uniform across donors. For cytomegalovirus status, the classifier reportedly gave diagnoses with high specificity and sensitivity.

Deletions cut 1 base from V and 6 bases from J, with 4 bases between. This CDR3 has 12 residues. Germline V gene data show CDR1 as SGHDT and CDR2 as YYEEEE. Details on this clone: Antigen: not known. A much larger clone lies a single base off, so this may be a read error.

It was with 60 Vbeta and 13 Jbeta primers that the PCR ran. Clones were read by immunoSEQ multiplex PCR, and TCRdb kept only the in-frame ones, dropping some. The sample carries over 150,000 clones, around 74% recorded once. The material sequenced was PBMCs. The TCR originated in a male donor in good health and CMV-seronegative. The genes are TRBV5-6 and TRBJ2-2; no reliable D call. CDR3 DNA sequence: TGTGCCAGCAGCTTGTATGCCGGGGAGCTGTTTTTT. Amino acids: CASSLYAGELFF.